This TCR beta chain stems from a study of T-cell memory formation after mild COVID-19. TCRdb recomputed calls from the 5' RACE reads with MiXCR, one row per CDR3 protein. The data hold tens of thousands of distinct CDR3 sequences, with nearly 25% observed a single time. The CDR3 is made up of 15 amino acids. From germline, CDR1 is SGHDT and CDR2 YYEEEE. With 1 base clipped from V and 8 bases from J, the junction kept 6 bases outside the gene matches. The V gene is TRBV5-6, the J gene TRBJ2-1; 10 bases match TRBD2. The TCR was taken from a man between 18 and 29 years old who had mild COVID-19 (a few samples of this study predate the infection). Cell type and time point are not known. The sequenced sample consisted of PBMCs or a T cell subset sorted from them (not recorded which). DNA of the CDR3: TGTGCCAGCAGCTTGCCAGCGGGGGGGCCCTATGAGCAGTTCTTC. Translating gives CASSLPAGGPYEQFF.